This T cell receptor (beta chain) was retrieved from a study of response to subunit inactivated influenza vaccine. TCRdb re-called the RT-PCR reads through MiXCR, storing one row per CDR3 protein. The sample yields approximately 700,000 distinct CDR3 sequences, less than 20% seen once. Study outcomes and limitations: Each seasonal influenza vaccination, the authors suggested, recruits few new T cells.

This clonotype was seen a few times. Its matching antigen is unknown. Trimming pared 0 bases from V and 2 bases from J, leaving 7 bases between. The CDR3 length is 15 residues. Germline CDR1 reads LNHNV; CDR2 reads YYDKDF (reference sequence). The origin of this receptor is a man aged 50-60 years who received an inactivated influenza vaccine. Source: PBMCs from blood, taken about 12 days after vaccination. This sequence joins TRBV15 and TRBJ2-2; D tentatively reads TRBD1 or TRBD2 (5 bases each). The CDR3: CATSRDGGNTGELFF. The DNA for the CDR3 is TGTGCCACCAGCAGAGATGGGGGAAACACCGGGGAGCTGTTTTTT.